This T cell receptor beta chain was sequenced during a study of blood T cell repertoires in COVID-19. The CDR3 loop spans 13 amino acids. Losses at the gene ends were 5 bases for V and 8 bases for J; bases not matched to a gene: 6. Per germline, CDR1 SQVTM and CDR2 ANQGSEA. Some clones are missing from TCRdb's copy, which holds only in-frame ones; the method was immunoSEQ multiplex PCR. The table has 60,000 to 65,000 clones, roughly two thirds seen once; the top ten hold roughly 5%. This clonotype was sampled from a woman in her 70s with COVID-19, enrolled during active disease. The sequenced material came from peripheral blood. J is TRBJ2-2 and V is TRBV29-1, with 9 bases that match TRBD1. CDR3 sequence (DNA): TGCAGCGTTACACAGGGGGCAGGGGGGGAGCTGTTTTTT. Protein sequence: CSVTQGAGGELFF.